This note documents a single T cell receptor beta chain sequence. It was with a sample-barcoded 5' primer and a J-beta primer mix that a second PCR of about 7 to 12 cycles was run. TCRdb itself ran the 5' RACE reads through MiXCR, one entry per CDR3 protein. This table has about 800,000 distinct CDR3 sequences, just under 25% appearing once. V was trimmed by 6 bases and J by 2 bases, leaving 13 bases between them. CDR3 size: 15 residues. In germline, CDR1 is MNHEY, CDR2 SVGAGI. This specimen comes from a study of blood T cells in healthy people across ages. These data also featured in a second study, about T cells of mothers and their children.

This clonotype was obtained from a boy younger than 18 in good health. V gene TRBV6-5 combines with J gene TRBJ2-2; D is perhaps TRBD2 (6 bases). The sample comprised blood. The DNA for the CDR3 is TGTGCCAGCAGCTCGGGACTGAAAAACACCGGGGAGCTGTTTTTT. Its protein product is CASSSGLKNTGELFF.